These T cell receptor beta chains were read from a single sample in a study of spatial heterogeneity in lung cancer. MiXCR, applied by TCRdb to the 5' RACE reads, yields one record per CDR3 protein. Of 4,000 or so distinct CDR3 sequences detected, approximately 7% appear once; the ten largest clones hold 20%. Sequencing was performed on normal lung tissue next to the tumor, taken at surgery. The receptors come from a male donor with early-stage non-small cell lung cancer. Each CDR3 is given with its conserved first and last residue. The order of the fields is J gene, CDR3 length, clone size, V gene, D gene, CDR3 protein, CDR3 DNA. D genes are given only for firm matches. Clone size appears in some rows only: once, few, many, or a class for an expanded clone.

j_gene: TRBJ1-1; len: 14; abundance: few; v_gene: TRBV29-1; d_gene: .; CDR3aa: CSVEFSGVNTEAFF; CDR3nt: TGCAGCGTTGAATTTTCAGGGGTGAACACTGAAGCTTTCTTT
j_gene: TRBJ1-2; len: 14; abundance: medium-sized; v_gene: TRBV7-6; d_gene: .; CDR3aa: CASSFGRANYGYTF; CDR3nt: TGTGCCAGCAGCTTCGGAAGGGCTAACTATGGCTACACCTTC
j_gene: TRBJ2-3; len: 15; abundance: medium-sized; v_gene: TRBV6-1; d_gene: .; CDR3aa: CASTGTESILDTQYF; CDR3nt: TGTGCCAGTACCGGGACGGAGTCCATTTTGGATACGCAGTATTTT
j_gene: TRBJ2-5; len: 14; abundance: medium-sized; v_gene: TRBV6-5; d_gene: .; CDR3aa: CASSYVGSQETQYF; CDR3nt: TGTGCCAGCAGTTATGTGGGCTCCCAAGAGACCCAGTACTTC
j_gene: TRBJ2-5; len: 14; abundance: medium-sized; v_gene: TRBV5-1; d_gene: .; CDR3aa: CASRSTSSQETQYF; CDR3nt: TGCGCCAGCAGATCGACAAGTTCACAAGAGACCCAGTACTTC
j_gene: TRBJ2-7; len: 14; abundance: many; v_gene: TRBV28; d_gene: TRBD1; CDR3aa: CASIRQGGSYEQYF; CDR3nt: TGTGCCAGCATCAGACAGGGGGGGTCCTACGAGCAGTACTTC
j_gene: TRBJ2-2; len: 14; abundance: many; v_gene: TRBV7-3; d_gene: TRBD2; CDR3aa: CASRKSLAAGELFF; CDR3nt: TGTGCCAGCAGAAAAAGCCTAGCGGCCGGGGAGCTGTTTTTT
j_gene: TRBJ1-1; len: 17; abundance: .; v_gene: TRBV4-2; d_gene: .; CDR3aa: CASSQEIYRGGGTEAFF; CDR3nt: TGTGCCAGCAGCCAAGAGATCTATAGAGGAGGGGGCACTGAAGCTTTCTTT
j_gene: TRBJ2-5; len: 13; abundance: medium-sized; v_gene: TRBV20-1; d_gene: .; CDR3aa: CSAPRAHGETQYF; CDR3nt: TGCAGTGCTCCCCGGGCCCACGGGGAGACCCAGTACTTC
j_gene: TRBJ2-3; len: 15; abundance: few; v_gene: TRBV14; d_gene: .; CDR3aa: CASSRAGLPTDTQYF; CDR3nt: TGTGCCAGCAGCCGCGCCGGACTACCGACAGATACGCAGTATTTT
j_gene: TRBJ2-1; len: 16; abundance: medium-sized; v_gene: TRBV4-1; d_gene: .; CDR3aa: CASSQARGAIGGEQFF; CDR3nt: TGCGCCAGCAGCCAAGCACGGGGGGCGATAGGGGGTGAGCAGTTCTTC
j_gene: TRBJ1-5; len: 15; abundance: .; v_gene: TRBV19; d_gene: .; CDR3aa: CASKPGTASNQPQHF; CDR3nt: TGTGCCAGTAAACCAGGGACGGCTAGCAATCAGCCCCAGCATTTT
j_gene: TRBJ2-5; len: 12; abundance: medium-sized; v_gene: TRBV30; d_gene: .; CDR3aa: CAWSVQQETQYF; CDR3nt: TGTGCCTGGAGTGTACAGCAAGAGACCCAGTACTTC
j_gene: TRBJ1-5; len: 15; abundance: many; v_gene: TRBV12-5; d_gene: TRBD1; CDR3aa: CASGLGGQENQPQHF; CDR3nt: TGTGCTAGTGGTTTGGGTGGACAGGAAAATCAGCCCCAGCATTTT
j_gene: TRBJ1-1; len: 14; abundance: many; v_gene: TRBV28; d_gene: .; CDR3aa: CASRTGDLNTEAFF; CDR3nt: TGTGCCAGCAGGACAGGAGACCTGAACACTGAAGCTTTCTTT
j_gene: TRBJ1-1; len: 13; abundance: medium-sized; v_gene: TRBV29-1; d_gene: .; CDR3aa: CSVSWGGITEAFF; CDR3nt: TGCAGCGTATCCTGGGGGGGAATTACTGAAGCTTTCTTT
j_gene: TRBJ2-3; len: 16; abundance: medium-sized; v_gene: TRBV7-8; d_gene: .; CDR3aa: CASSPFEPGPGDTQYF; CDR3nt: TGTGCCAGCAGCCCTTTTGAACCGGGGCCAGGGGATACGCAGTATTTT
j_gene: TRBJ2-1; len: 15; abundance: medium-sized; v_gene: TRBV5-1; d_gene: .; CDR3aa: CASSLALTSLDEQFF; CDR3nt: TGCGCCAGCAGCTTGGCCTTGACTAGTCTCGATGAGCAGTTCTTC
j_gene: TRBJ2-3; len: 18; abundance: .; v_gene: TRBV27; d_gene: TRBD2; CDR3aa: CASSLRRLAGGFTDTQYF; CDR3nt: TGTGCCAGCAGTTTACGCCGACTAGCGGGGGGGTTCACAGATACGCAGTATTTT
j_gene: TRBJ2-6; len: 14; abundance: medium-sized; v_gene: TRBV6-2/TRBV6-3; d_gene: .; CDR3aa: CASSYLSGANVLTF; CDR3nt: TGTGCCAGCAGTTACCTCTCTGGGGCCAACGTCCTGACTTTC
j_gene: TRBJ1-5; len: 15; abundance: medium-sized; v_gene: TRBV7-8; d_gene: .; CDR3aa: CASSLERGASQPQHF; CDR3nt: TGTGCCAGCAGCTTAGAGCGGGGGGCAAGTCAGCCCCAGCATTTT
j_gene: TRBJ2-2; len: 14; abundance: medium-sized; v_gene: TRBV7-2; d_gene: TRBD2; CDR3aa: CASSVSGGTEELFF; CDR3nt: TGTGCCAGCAGCGTTAGCGGGGGCACCGAGGAGCTGTTTTTT
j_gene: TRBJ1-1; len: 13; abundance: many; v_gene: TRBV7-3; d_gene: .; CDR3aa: CASSSQRNTEAFF; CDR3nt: TGTGCCAGCAGCTCTCAGAGGAACACTGAAGCTTTCTTT
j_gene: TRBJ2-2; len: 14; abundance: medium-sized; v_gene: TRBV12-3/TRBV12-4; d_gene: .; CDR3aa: CASSFGGRAGELFF; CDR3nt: TGTGCCAGCAGTTTCGGGGGTAGAGCCGGGGAGCTGTTTTTT
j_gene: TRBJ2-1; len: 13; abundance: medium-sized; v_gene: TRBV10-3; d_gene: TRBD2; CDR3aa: CAIRLAGGNEQFF; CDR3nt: TGTGCCATCAGGCTAGCGGGAGGCAATGAGCAGTTCTTC
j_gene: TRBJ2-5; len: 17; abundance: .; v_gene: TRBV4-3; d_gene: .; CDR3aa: CASSQDASATGGVTQYF; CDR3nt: TGCGCCAGCAGCCAAGATGCTTCGGCGACGGGTGGTGTGACCCAGTACTTC
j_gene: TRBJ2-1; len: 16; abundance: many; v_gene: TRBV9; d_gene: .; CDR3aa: CASSVAGTSSGNEQFF; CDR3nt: TGTGCCAGCAGCGTAGCGGGTACTAGCTCTGGCAATGAGCAGTTCTTC
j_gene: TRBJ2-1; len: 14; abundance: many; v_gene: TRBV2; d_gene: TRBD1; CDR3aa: CASGLTGVYNEQFF; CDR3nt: TGTGCCAGCGGCCTGACAGGGGTCTACAATGAGCAGTTCTTC
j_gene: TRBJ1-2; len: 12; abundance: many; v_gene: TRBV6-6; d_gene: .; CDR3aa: CASSNIGYGYTF; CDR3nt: TGTGCCAGCAGTAACATTGGATATGGCTACACCTTC
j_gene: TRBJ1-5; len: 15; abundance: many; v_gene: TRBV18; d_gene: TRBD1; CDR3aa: CASSPRDREDQPQHF; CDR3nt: TGTGCCAGCTCACCCCGGGACAGGGAAGATCAGCCCCAGCATTTT
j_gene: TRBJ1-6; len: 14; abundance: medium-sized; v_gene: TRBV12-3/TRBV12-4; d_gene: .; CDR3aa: CASRRGGGNSPLHF; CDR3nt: TGTGCCAGCAGGCGGGGAGGGGGTAATTCACCCCTCCACTTT
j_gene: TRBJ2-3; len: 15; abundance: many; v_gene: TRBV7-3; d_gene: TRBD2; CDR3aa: CASSSSSGILRTQYF; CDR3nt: TGTGCCAGCAGCTCATCTAGCGGGATCCTCCGTACGCAGTATTTT